Listed below are T cell receptor beta chains from one sample, sequenced in a study of blood T cells in healthy people across ages. MiXCR, applied by TCRdb to the 5' RACE reads, yields one record per CDR3 protein. The sample gives over 1,500,000 distinct CDR3 sequences, approximately 39% of which show up once; under 25% is in the top ten. Sequencing input: blood. These receptor sequences come from a human donor in good health. CDR3s include the opening cysteine and the closing phenylalanine or tryptophan. A D gene is named only where the DNA matches it firmly. Clone size appears in some rows only: once, few, many, or a class for an expanded clone.

few,NA,TRBV20-1,TRBJ1-1,CSAREEGRSNTEAFF,TGCAGTGCTAGAGAGGAAGGCAGATCTAACACTGAAGCTTTCTTT
few,NA,TRBV5-1,TRBJ2-7,CASSSEVGGSSYEQYF,TGCGCCAGCAGCTCAGAGGTAGGGGGGAGCTCCTACGAGCAGTACTTC
NA,NA,TRBV10-3,TRBJ2-1,CAIMAGVSYNEQFF,TGTGCCATCATGGCAGGGGTTTCGTACAATGAGCAGTTCTTC
few,NA,TRBV4-3,TRBJ1-4,CARGVTDSNEKLFF,TGCGCCAGGGGGGTGACTGACTCTAATGAAAAACTGTTTTTT
few,NA,TRBV20-1,TRBJ2-5,CSATRLGEETQYF,TGCAGTGCTACAAGACTAGGTGAAGAGACCCAGTACTTC
few,TRBD1,TRBV10-3,TRBJ2-3,CAIRGTERTDTQYF,TGTGCCATCAGAGGGACAGAAAGAACAGATACGCAGTATTTT
NA,NA,TRBV18,TRBJ2-1,CASSPLELYDEQFF,TGTGCCAGCTCACCACTCGAACTTTACGATGAGCAGTTCTTC
few,NA,TRBV21-1,TRBJ1-2,CASSNRDSARRFYGYTF,TGTGCCAGCAGCAATAGGGACAGCGCCCGCAGATTCTATGGCTACACCTTC
NA,NA,TRBV7-2,TRBJ1-6,CASSLAFISGDSPLHF,TGTGCCAGCAGCTTAGCTTTCATCTCGGGCGACTCACCCCTCCACTTT
NA,NA,TRBV24-1,TRBJ1-1,CATSVRRYSEAFF,TGTGCCACCAGTGTTCGCCGGTACTCTGAAGCTTTCTTT
NA,TRBD1,TRBV9,TRBJ2-1,CASSVDGDSYLASDEQFF,TGTGCCAGCAGCGTAGATGGGGACAGCTATCTTGCGTCGGATGAGCAGTTCTTC
NA,NA,TRBV11-2,TRBJ1-1,CASSLETPYIGRGTEAFF,TGTGCCAGCAGCTTAGAAACCCCTTATATCGGGCGTGGGACTGAAGCTTTCTTT
NA,NA,TRBV4-2,TRBJ2-7,CTSSQGGAGFYEQYF,TGTACCAGCAGCCAAGGAGGGGCGGGCTTTTACGAGCAGTACTTC
few,NA,TRBV4-3,TRBJ1-2,CASSQDRWIGYGYTF,TGCGCCAGCAGCCAAGATCGGTGGATAGGCTATGGCTACACCTTC
NA,NA,TRBV24-1,TRBJ2-3,CATSDAALSTDTQYF,TGTGCCACCAGTGACGCGGCCCTTAGCACAGATACGCAGTATTTT
few,NA,TRBV6-6,TRBJ1-2,CASSYSILAGGGYTF,TGTGCCAGCAGTTACTCGATTTTGGCTGGTGGTGGCTACACCTTC
few,NA,TRBV12-3/TRBV12-4,TRBJ2-7,CASSPQGGNEQYF,TGTGCCAGCAGTCCACAGGGAGGGAACGAGCAGTACTTC
few,TRBD1,TRBV4-3,TRBJ1-2,CASSQDGDRNYGYTF,TGCGCCAGCAGCCAAGATGGGGACAGAAACTATGGCTACACCTTC
few,NA,TRBV7-2,TRBJ2-5,CASSLSTAQETQYF,TGTGCCAGCAGCTTAAGTACAGCTCAAGAGACCCAGTACTTC
few,NA,TRBV7-9,TRBJ2-7,CASSYFGRGEQYF,TGTGCCAGCAGCTACTTCGGACGGGGAGAGCAGTACTTC
few,NA,TRBV2,TRBJ1-5,CATTGADRPNQPQHF,TGTGCCACCACGGGGGCGGACAGACCCAATCAGCCCCAGCATTTT
few,TRBD2,TRBV29-1,TRBJ2-7,CSVEGLSGESYNEQYF,TGCAGCGTTGAGGGCCTGAGCGGGGAGTCCTACAATGAGCAGTACTTC
NA,TRBD2,TRBV20-1,TRBJ2-3,CSARDAAGGPNTQYF,TGCAGTGCTAGAGATGCGGCGGGGGGGCCAAATACGCAGTATTTT
NA,NA,TRBV6-5,TRBJ1-2,CASSPRRDGGYTF,TGTGCCAGCAGCCCCCGAAGGGATGGGGGCTACACCTTC
few,TRBD2,TRBV7-9,TRBJ2-3,CASSKEGLAPSTDTQYF,TGTGCCAGCAGCAAAGAAGGACTAGCGCCTAGCACAGATACGCAGTATTTT
NA,NA,TRBV7-2,TRBJ1-1,CASSLGVCGTEAFF,TGTGCCAGCAGCTTAGGGGTGTGTGGCACTGAAGCTTTCTTT
few,TRBD1,TRBV10-3,TRBJ1-5,CATWTGRSNQPQHF,TGTGCCACCTGGACAGGGAGGAGCAATCAGCCCCAGCATTTT
NA,TRBD1,TRBV4-2,TRBJ1-3,CASSLTTGDGNTIYF,TGTGCCAGCAGCCTTACAACAGGGGATGGAAACACCATATATTTT
few,NA,TRBV6-2/TRBV6-3,TRBJ2-1,CASSSPLPAGNEQFF,TGTGCCAGCAGTTCCCCACTTCCAGCGGGCAATGAGCAGTTCTTC
once,NA,TRBV7-9,TRBJ2-1,CASSPILGQSSYNEQFF,TGTGCCAGCAGCCCCATTCTTGGGCAGAGCTCCTACAATGAGCAGTTCTTC
NA,NA,TRBV10-3,TRBJ1-6,CAISLGRINNSPLHF,TGTGCCATCAGCCTAGGACGGATTAATAATTCACCCCTCCACTTT
NA,NA,TRBV2,TRBJ2-5,CASSPWQETQYF,TGTGCCAGCAGTCCCTGGCAAGAGACCCAGTACTTC
NA,NA,TRBV9,TRBJ2-5,CASSVRAANQETQYF,TGTGCCAGCAGCGTTCGAGCAGCTAACCAAGAGACCCAGTACTTC
NA,TRBD1,TRBV12-3/TRBV12-4,TRBJ1-5,CASSRRDRNQPQHF,TGTGCCAGCAGTCGCCGGGACAGAAATCAGCCCCAGCATTTT
NA,NA,TRBV12-3/TRBV12-4,TRBJ1-1,CASSLRGIAEAFF,TGTGCCAGCAGTTTACGGGGAATTGCTGAAGCTTTCTTT
NA,TRBD1,TRBV20-1,TRBJ1-4,CSASDGQGAEKLFF,TGCAGTGCTAGTGATGGACAGGGGGCAGAAAAACTGTTTTTT
NA,NA,TRBV12-3/TRBV12-4,TRBJ1-5,CASTRGDYQPQHF,TGTGCCAGCACCCGGGGGGATTATCAGCCCCAGCATTTT
once,NA,TRBV6-6,TRBJ2-2,CASSYLGTVTGELFF,TGTGCCAGCAGTTATTTAGGGACGGTCACCGGGGAGCTGTTTTTT
NA,TRBD2,TRBV3-1,TRBJ2-5,CASSSEGSGANTGETQYF,TGTGCCAGCAGCTCCGAGGGTAGCGGGGCAAATACCGGAGAGACCCAGTACTTC
few,NA,TRBV28,TRBJ2-5,CASSLLGELGETQYF,TGTGCCAGCAGTTTATTGGGGGAATTGGGAGAGACCCAGTACTTC
NA,TRBD2,TRBV5-8,TRBJ2-1,CASSAGLAGREQFF,TGTGCCAGCAGCGCAGGACTAGCGGGACGGGAGCAGTTCTTC
NA,TRBD2,TRBV12-3/TRBV12-4,TRBJ2-5,CASSMTSGQETQYF,TGTGCCAGCAGTATGACTAGCGGCCAAGAGACCCAGTACTTC
NA,NA,TRBV5-1,TRBJ1-1,CASSLDGQWIEAFF,TGCGCCAGCAGCCTAGACGGCCAATGGATTGAAGCTTTCTTT
NA,NA,TRBV15,TRBJ1-2,CATSIHGALENSNYGYTF,TGTGCCACCAGCATCCATGGGGCGTTAGAAAATTCTAACTATGGCTACACCTTC
NA,NA,TRBV10-3,TRBJ2-7,CAIGDRQPDYEQYF,TGTGCCATCGGGGACCGACAGCCAGACTACGAGCAGTACTTC
few,NA,TRBV12-3/TRBV12-4,TRBJ2-1,CASSLATTGGSYNEQFF,TGTGCCAGCAGTTTAGCCACAACGGGCGGCTCCTACAATGAGCAGTTCTTC
NA,NA,TRBV12-3/TRBV12-4,TRBJ1-1,CASSLSSGGTEAFF,TGTGCCAGCAGTTTATCCTCGGGGGGCACTGAAGCTTTCTTT
NA,NA,TRBV30,TRBJ2-7,CAWSSARSSYEQYF,TGTGCCTGGAGTTCGGCCAGGAGTTCCTACGAGCAGTACTTC
NA,TRBD2,TRBV7-8,TRBJ2-5,CASSFRLAGGPWETQYF,TGTGCCAGCAGCTTTCGACTAGCGGGGGGCCCTTGGGAGACCCAGTACTTC
once,NA,TRBV6-6,TRBJ1-1,CTSSYLMKAVAEAFF,TGTACCAGCAGTTACCTCATGAAGGCGGTCGCTGAAGCTTTCTTT
few,NA,TRBV4-2,TRBJ2-5,CASSQAERAQETQYF,TGTGCCAGCAGCCAAGCCGAGCGGGCCCAAGAGACCCAGTACTTC
NA,NA,TRBV11-2,TRBJ2-1,CASSRLLPAPEGLEQFF,TGTGCCAGCAGCCGTCTTCTTCCCGCGCCAGAGGGTTTGGAGCAGTTCTTC